Following are 15 T cell receptor beta chains from one sample sequenced in a study of cytomegalovirus exposure and HLA in healthy donors. The PCR made use of 60 Vbeta and 13 Jbeta primers. Here immunoSEQ multiplex PCR was the method, and the copy in TCRdb shows in-frame clones only, minus some. This table holds more than 95,000 clones, around three quarters found once. The sample was PBMCs. The receptors were gathered from a man aged 25-40 years in good health and CMV-seropositive.

This chain links TRBV4-1 with TRBJ1-2; D ambiguous. Germline V gene data show CDR1 as MGHRA and CDR2 as YSYEKL. This CDR3 has 16 residues. V was trimmed by 1 base and J by 1 base, leaving 13 bases between them. The DNA of the CDR3 is TGCGCCAGCAGCCAAGTTCATGGCGGCGGTAACTATGGCTACACCTTC. This gives the protein CASSQVHGGGNYGYTF.

Turning to this clone: The same CDR3 arises from other DNA sequences in this sample as well. This rearrangement joins TRBV9 to TRBJ1-1; 9 bases are a match to TRBD1. After removal of 8 bases from V and 5 bases from J, the junction contained 10 bases not matched to a gene. This CDR3 is 14 amino acids long. Germline V CDR1 and CDR2: SGDLS, YYNGEE. This CDR3 reads CASGQGRERTEAFF. The CDR3 DNA sequence: TGTGCCAGTGGACAGGGGAGAGAACGAACTGAAGCTTTCTTT.

The CDR3 sequence is CASSPGQGQYYTEAFF. The CDR3 DNA reads as TGTGCCAGCAGCCCTGGACAGGGTCAGTATTACACTGAAGCTTTCTTT. The chain joins TRBV7-6 to TRBJ1-1; 8 bases align to TRBD1. Germline CDR1 and CDR2: SGHVS and FNYEAQ. V lost 5 bases to trimming and J lost 3 bases; unmatched junction nucleotides: 11. This CDR3 has 16 residues.

The rearrangement uses TRBV5-4 and TRBJ2-7; tentative D call: TRBD1 (6 bases). The J call may be wrong; the DNA end is better matched by TRBJ2-1. The CDR3 runs to 13 residues. Germline CDR1 reads SGHNT; CDR2 reads YYREEE (reference sequence). The DNA of the CDR3 is TGTGCCAGCAGCCTACAGGGTGGCGATGAGCAGTTCTTC. Its translation: CASSLQGGDEQFF.

V and J are TRBV6-1 and TRBJ2-1, with D possibly being TRBD1 (6 bases). The CDR3 length is 15 residues. V lost 0 bases and J 2 bases, leaving 8 bases between the germline ends. The germline gives CDR1 MNHNS, CDR2 SASEGT. The CDR3, as DNA: TGTGCCAGCAGTGAAGCGAGGGACACCTACAATGAGCAGTTCTTC. Its translation: CASSEARDTYNEQFF.

This sequence joins TRBV28 and TRBJ1-6; unclear D gene. Germline-derived CDR1 and CDR2 are MDHEN and SYDVKM. This CDR3 has 17 residues. Trimming took 7 bases from V and 4 from J, leaving 20 bases between them. The CDR3 reads CASNSRGPLRYNSPLHF. CDR3 in DNA: TGTGCCAGCAACTCGAGAGGCCCCCTCCGATATAATTCACCCCTCCACTTT. Complete variable domain (other parts from reference TRBV28 and TRBJ1-6): DVKVTQSSRYLVKRTGEKVFLECVQDMDHENMFWYRQDPGLGLRLIYFSYDVKMKEKGDIPEGYSVSREKKERFSLILESASTNQTSMYLCASNSRGPLRYNSPLHFGNGTRLTVT.

This clone has just one count. CDR3 sequence (DNA): TGCAGCGCGAACGGACTAGCGGCTAGCACAGATACGCAGTATTTT. It is translated as CSANGLAASTDTQYF. This sequence joins TRBV29-1 and TRBJ2-3; 10 bases are shared with TRBD2. Germline trimming cut 7 bases from V and 0 bases from J; bases unmatched to any gene: 7. This CDR3 spans 15 amino acids. Germline lookup yields CDR1 SQVTM and CDR2 ANQGSEA.

The chain employs TRBV10-3 and TRBJ1-5; TRBD1 might be the D (6 bases). This CDR3 is built from 21 residues. CDR1 ENHRY and CDR2 SYGVKD come from the germline V gene. Trimming cost V 0 bases and J 6 bases, with 30 bases left between them. CDR3 DNA sequence: TGTGCCATCAGTGAGTCGAAAGGGATCGAGGGGAGCAGGGGTTGGACTCAGCCCCAGCATTTT. This encodes CAISESKGIEGSRGWTQPQHF.

The sample holds a few counts of this clone. The V and J genes are TRBV2 and TRBJ2-2, with 7 bases lining up with TRBD2. The V segment lost 8 bases and the J segment 4 bases; nucleotides outside the gene matches: 10. Germline V lookup: CDR1 SNHLY, CDR2 FYNNEI. The CDR3 has 15 residues. The CDR3 region is CASLWASGPTGELFF. CDR3 coding DNA: TGTGCCAGCTTATGGGCTAGCGGCCCCACCGGGGAGCTGTTTTTT.

This chain uses TRBV5-1 with TRBJ1-1; the D gene is possibly TRBD1 (6 bases). Deletions cut 3 bases from V and 4 bases from J, with 10 bases between. Germline-derived CDR1 and CDR2 are SGHRS and YFSETQ. This CDR3 region has 13 residues. The CDR3 reads CASSSQGSTEAFF. The CDR3 DNA follows: TGCGCCAGCAGCTCACAGGGCTCCACTGAAGCTTTCTTT.

This clone has only one observation. The chain couples TRBV9 to TRBJ2-1; D is possibly TRBD2 (6 bases). Trimming shortened V by 3 bases and J by 3 bases, and 19 bases separated the two germline ends. Germline values: CDR1 SGDLS, CDR2 YYNGEE. CDR3 length equals 17 residues. CDR3 loop: CASSAPLDGGIYNEQFF. CDR3 DNA sequence: TGTGCCAGCAGCGCCCCCCTTGACGGGGGAATCTACAATGAGCAGTTCTTC.

This clone was found a few times. The J gene is TRBJ1-2, the V gene TRBV5-1; 8 bases are shared with TRBD1. Germline V gene lookup returns CDR1 SGHRS and CDR2 YFSETQ. The V segment lost 4 bases and the J segment 8 bases; nucleotides outside the gene matches: 16. CDR3 length equals 16 residues. CDR3 loop: CASSQRTGRFSRGYTF. The CDR3 DNA is TGCGCCAGCAGCCAGCGGACAGGGCGTTTCTCCCGGGGCTACACCTTC.

The rearrangement joins TRBV7-3 to TRBJ2-3, with D unresolved. The germline gives CDR1 SGHTA, CDR2 FQGTGA. The CDR3 contains 14 residues. Trimming pared 5 bases from V and 0 bases from J, leaving 9 bases between. The CDR3 spells CASSKTRSTDTQYF. CDR3 nucleotides: TGTGCCAGCAGCAAAACCAGAAGCACAGATACGCAGTATTTT.

This chain connects TRBV11-2 to TRBJ2-1, with TRBD1 matching over 9 bases. Trimming took 0 bases from V and 5 from J; bases not matched to a gene: 11. The CDR3 totals 18 residues. The germline CDR1 and CDR2 sequences are SGHAT and FQNNGV. The CDR3 is CASSLDRNRGQADNEQFF. The DNA for the CDR3 is TGTGCCAGCAGCTTAGATCGAAACAGGGGGCAAGCCGACAATGAGCAGTTCTTC.

The table lists this clone with a count of one. The chain couples TRBV19 to TRBJ1-1; D unclear. This CDR3 spans 15 amino acids. V was pared by 6 bases and J by 4 bases, with 18 bases between. The germline gives CDR1 LNHDA, CDR2 SQIVND (reference sequence). The DNA of the CDR3 is TGTGCCAGTAGCCCAATGTCGCGGAGGGCCACTGAAGCTTTCTTT. Amino acids: CASSPMSRRATEAFF.